Listed below are T cell receptor beta chains from one sample, sequenced in a study of blood T cells in healthy people across ages. One entry per CDR3 protein, called by TCRdb with MiXCR from the 5' RACE reads. The table shows nearly 1 million distinct CDR3 sequences, with roughly 51% occurring only once. Material: blood. Receptors were obtained from an older woman in good health. Both conserved end residues are part of each CDR3. D genes are given only for firm matches. Clone size, where shown, is once, few, many, or a class for clones that have expanded.

D gene	clone size	J gene	V gene	CDR3 protein	CDR3 DNA
NA	NA	TRBJ2-6	TRBV7-2	CASGSSSGANVLTF	TGTGCCAGCGGTTCCTCCTCTGGGGCCAACGTCCTGACTTTC
TRBD2	NA	TRBJ2-6	TRBV6-5	CAAREVSSGANVLTF	TGTGCCGCGCGGGAGGTCAGCTCTGGGGCCAACGTCCTGACTTTC
NA	NA	TRBJ2-1	TRBV18	CATSRGSVDEQFF	TGTGCCACCTCAAGGGGCTCGGTGGATGAGCAGTTCTTC
NA	few	TRBJ2-3	TRBV12-3/TRBV12-4	CASSRDPGTDTQYF	TGTGCCAGCAGCCGGGACCCAGGCACAGATACGCAGTATTTT
TRBD1	NA	TRBJ2-2	TRBV11-2	CASSSLYRDRVSGTGELFF	TGTGCCAGCAGCTCTCTGTACCGGGACAGGGTTAGTGGCACCGGGGAGCTGTTTTTT
TRBD2	few	TRBJ2-1	TRBV28	CASISPGLAGRNEQFF	TGTGCCAGCATCTCCCCGGGACTAGCGGGGCGCAATGAGCAGTTCTTC
NA	few	TRBJ1-1	TRBV6-5	CASTQGGEETEAFF	TGTGCCAGCACCCAAGGGGGAGAAGAAACTGAAGCTTTCTTT
NA	once	TRBJ2-7	TRBV4-1	CASSQGLVGAYEQYF	TGCGCCAGCAGCCAAGGACTAGTGGGGGCCTACGAGCAGTACTTC
NA	NA	TRBJ2-1	TRBV15	CATRGSVPSRHNEQFF	TGTGCCACCAGAGGAAGCGTTCCAAGTCGCCACAATGAGCAGTTCTTC
NA	NA	TRBJ2-5	TRBV30	CAWGRAAAAETQYF	TGTGCCTGGGGTAGGGCGGCAGCCGCGGAGACCCAGTACTTC
NA	NA	TRBJ2-5	TRBV15	CATSVPRTFFQETQYF	TGTGCCACCAGCGTCCCCAGGACCTTCTTTCAAGAGACCCAGTACTTC
NA	NA	TRBJ2-4	TRBV5-1	CASSDVDYRAKNIQYF	TGCGCCAGCAGCGATGTAGACTACCGGGCCAAAAACATTCAGTACTTC
TRBD1	NA	TRBJ2-7	TRBV28	CASTQGAAYEQYF	TGTGCCAGCACACAGGGGGCGGCCTACGAGCAGTACTTC
NA	NA	TRBJ2-3	TRBV12-3/TRBV12-4	CASRRLADTEYF	TGTGCCAGCAGACGGTTAGCAGATACGGAGTATTTT
NA	NA	TRBJ2-5	TRBV20-1	CSAGVAEETQYF	TGCAGTGCTGGAGTCGCCGAAGAGACCCAGTACTTC
NA	NA	TRBJ1-2	TRBV5-1	CASSLEGAGGGYTF	TGCGCCAGCAGCTTGGAAGGGGCGGGCGGTGGCTACACCTTC
NA	once	TRBJ1-2	TRBV6-1	CASSERGLDYGYTF	TGTGCCAGCAGTGAGAGGGGACTCGACTATGGCTACACCTTC
NA	NA	TRBJ2-3	TRBV6-1	CASSADLVGVADTQYF	TGTGCCAGCAGCGCGGATCTAGTGGGAGTGGCAGATACGCAGTATTTT
NA	NA	TRBJ2-7	TRBV27	CASSLSTSYEQYF	TGTGCCAGCAGTTTAAGCACCTCCTACGAGCAGTACTTC
TRBD2	few	TRBJ2-3	TRBV2	CASSRTSGRVDTQYF	TGTGCCAGCAGCCGGACTAGCGGGAGAGTCGATACGCAGTATTTT
NA	NA	TRBJ2-3	TRBV18	CASSPSVQDTQYF	TGTGCCAGCTCACCATCCGTACAAGATACGCAGTATTTT
NA	NA	TRBJ1-4	TRBV7-2	CASSSGPTNEKLFF	TGTGCCAGCAGCTCGGGGCCAACTAATGAAAAACTGTTTTTT
NA	NA	TRBJ2-7	TRBV4-3	CASSLTPGESSYNEQYF	TGCGCCAGCAGCCTGACCCCGGGGGAGTCCTCCTACAATGAGCAGTACTTC
NA	few	TRBJ2-7	TRBV18	CASSPVTYEQYF	TGTGCCAGCAGTCCGGTGACCTACGAGCAGTACTTC
NA	NA	TRBJ2-2	TRBV18	CASSPGPRTGELFF	TGTGCCAGCTCACCAGGGCCCAGGACCGGGGAGCTGTTTTTT